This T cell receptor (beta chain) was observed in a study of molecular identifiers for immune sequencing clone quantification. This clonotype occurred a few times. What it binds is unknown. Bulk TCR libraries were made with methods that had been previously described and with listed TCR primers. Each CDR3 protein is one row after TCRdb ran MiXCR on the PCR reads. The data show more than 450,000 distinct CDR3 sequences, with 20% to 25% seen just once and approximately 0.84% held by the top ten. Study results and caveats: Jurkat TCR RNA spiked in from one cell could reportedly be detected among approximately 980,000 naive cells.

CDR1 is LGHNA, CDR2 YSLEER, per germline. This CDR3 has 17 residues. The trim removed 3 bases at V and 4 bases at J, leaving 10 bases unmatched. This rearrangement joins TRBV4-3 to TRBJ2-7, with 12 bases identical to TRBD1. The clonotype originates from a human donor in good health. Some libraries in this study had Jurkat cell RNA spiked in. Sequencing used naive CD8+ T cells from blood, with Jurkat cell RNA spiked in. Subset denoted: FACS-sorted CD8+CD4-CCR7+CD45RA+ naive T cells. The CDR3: CASSQKLGDRGLYEQYF. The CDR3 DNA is TGCGCCAGCAGCCAGAAGCTTGGGGACAGGGGGCTTTACGAGCAGTACTTC.